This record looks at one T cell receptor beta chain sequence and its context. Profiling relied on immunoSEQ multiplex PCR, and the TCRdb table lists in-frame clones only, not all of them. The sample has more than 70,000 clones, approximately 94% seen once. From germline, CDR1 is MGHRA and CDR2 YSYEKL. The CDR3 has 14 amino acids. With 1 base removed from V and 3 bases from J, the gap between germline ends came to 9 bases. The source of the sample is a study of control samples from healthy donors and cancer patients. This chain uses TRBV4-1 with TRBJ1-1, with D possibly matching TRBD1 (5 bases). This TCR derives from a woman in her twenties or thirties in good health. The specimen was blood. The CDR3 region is CASSQARGDTEAFF. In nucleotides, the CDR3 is TGCGCCAGCAGCCAAGCCCGAGGGGACACTGAAGCTTTCTTT.